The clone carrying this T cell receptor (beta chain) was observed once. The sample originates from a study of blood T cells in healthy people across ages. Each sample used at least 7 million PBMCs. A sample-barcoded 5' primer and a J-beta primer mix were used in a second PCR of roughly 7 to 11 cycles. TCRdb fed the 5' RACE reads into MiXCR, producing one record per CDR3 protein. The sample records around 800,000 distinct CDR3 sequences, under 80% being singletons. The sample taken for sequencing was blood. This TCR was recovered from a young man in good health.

CDR3 in amino acids: CSARSDTSYEQYF. The CDR3 DNA sequence: TGCAGTGCTAGGTCTGACACTTCCTACGAGCAGTACTTC. The V call is TRBV20-1, the J call TRBJ2-7; D remains unclear. V lost 3 bases, J lost 1 base, and 10 bases lay in between. Germline lookup yields CDR1 DFQATT and CDR2 SNEGSKA (reference sequence). The CDR3 loop spans 13 amino acids.